The 15 T cell receptor beta chains below come from one sample, sequenced in a study of circulating CD8 cells and anti-PD-1 response in melanoma (dated by TCRdb to about 2020). Sequenced on a NextSeq 500. The QIAseq Immune Repertoire RNA Library Kit, Human TCR Panel, was used to prepare TCR libraries from roughly 15 ng of total RNA. TCRdb handled the public reads itself, with Q25 trimming in fastp and clone calling in MiXCR, and kept productive beta chains. A single entry per CDR3 protein holds the most common genes and DNA from its merged rows. The sample table records about 480 distinct CDR3 sequences; approximately 12% of these occur just once. The ten largest clones take up 57% of the sample. Using a BD FACSAria II cell sorter, four subsets defined by PD-1 and/or TIGIT were sorted out of live CD3+CD8+TCRalphabeta+ cells. Specimen: CD8+ T cells from PBMCs, collected at baseline or after one month of anti-PD-1 therapy (not recorded which). All receptors derive from a human donor with melanoma.

In its sample, this clonotype ranks as large (0.1 to 1%). CDR3 bases: TGCAGCGTTGAGGACAGGGCCGACGAGCAGTACTTC. Protein: CSVEDRADEQYF. The gene calls are TRBV29-1 and TRBJ2-7; 8 bases fit TRBD1. This CDR3 spans 12 amino acids. V lost 3 bases, J lost 5 bases, and 3 bases stayed unmatched. From germline, CDR1 is SQVTM and CDR2 ANQGSEA.

This clonotype is medium-sized (0.01 to 0.1%). The chain links TRBV19 to TRBJ2-1; TRBD2 is a possible D gene (5 bases). The V and J ends lost 5 bases and 6 bases respectively, with 14 bases between them. The V gene's germline CDR1 is LNHDA and CDR2 SQIVND (reference sequence). The CDR3 loop spans 14 amino acids. Written as DNA, the CDR3 is TGTGCCAGTAGTGGCCTCCTTGGGAGCAATGAGCAGTTCTTC. Encoded protein: CASSGLLGSNEQFF.

By proportion, this clonotype is medium-sized (0.01 to 0.1%). The chain has TRBV6-5 and TRBJ2-7, with 8 bases matching TRBD2. Trimming cost V 5 bases and J 3 bases; bases outside gene matches: 6. The germline CDR1 and CDR2 sequences are MNHEY and SVGAGI. This CDR3 region has 14 residues. The DNA of the CDR3 is TGTGCCAGCAGTCCGACGGGGGGGATCTACGAGCAGTACTTC. Protein: CASSPTGGIYEQYF.

Within the sample, this clonotype is large. The rearrangement joins TRBV19 to TRBJ2-3; D not certain. Germline lookup yields CDR1 LNHDA and CDR2 SQIVND (reference sequence). The CDR3 extends over 14 amino acids. V lost 5 bases and J 5 bases, leaving 14 bases between the germline ends. In nucleotides, the CDR3 is TGTGCCAGTAGTTTTGTGGCCTCCCGAGATACGCAGTATTTT. Translating gives CASSFVASRDTQYF.

A few counts support this clonotype. In DNA, the CDR3 is TGTGCCACCTCGACCGCTAGCACAGATACGCAGTATTTT. This sequence encodes CATSTASTDTQYF. The V call is TRBV19, the J call TRBJ2-3; no firm D call. Between the trimmed V and J ends, which lost 10 bases and 0 bases, there was a span of 11 bases. CDR3 size: 13 residues. CDR1 LNHDA and CDR2 SQIVND come from the germline V gene (reference sequence).

This clonotype is labeled as medium-sized. This chain connects TRBV27 to TRBJ1-5; D not resolved. This CDR3 has 14 amino acids. Trimming pared 2 bases from V and 6 bases from J, leaving 11 bases between. Germline lookup yields CDR1 MNHEY and CDR2 SMNVEV (reference sequence). CDR3 nucleotide sequence: TGTGCCAGCAGTTTAGGCGGAGTTCGTCAGCCCCAGCATTTT. This translates into CASSLGGVRQPQHF.

This clonotype is categorized as large (0.1 to 1%). This chain connects TRBV9 to TRBJ2-3; D possibly uses TRBD1 or TRBD2 (5 bases each). Trimming removed 1 base at V and 5 bases at J, with 11 bases between. The CDR3 sequence is 14 residues long. CDR1 is SGDLS, CDR2 YYNGEE, per germline. DNA of the CDR3: TGTGCCAGCAGCGTAACTGGGGGTGGAGATACGCAGTATTTT. Its protein is CASSVTGGGDTQYF.

This clonotype is judged large (0.1 to 1%). The chain has TRBV15 and TRBJ2-5; the match to TRBD2 covers 9 bases. The ends lost 0 bases at V and 5 bases at J; junction bases unmatched: 7. Germline V gene sequence: CDR1 LNHNV, CDR2 YYDKDF (reference sequence). The CDR3 totals 16 residues. DNA of the CDR3: TGTGCCACCAGCAGAGATGGGGGACTAGCTTCGGAGACCCAGTACTTC. Amino acid sequence: CATSRDGGLASETQYF.

As regards this clonotype: The conserved final phenylalanine or tryptophan is absent from the CDR3, which likely points to a read error. The chain combines TRBV7-6 with TRBJ2-1, with TRBD2 matching 10 bases. The CDR3 is 18 residues long. Germline V gives CDR1 SGHVS, CDR2 FNYEAQ. J lost 2 bases, V lost 1 base, and 8 bases had no gene match. The CDR3 sequence is CASSLVAGGVLTYNEQFS. CDR3 in DNA: TGTGCCAGCAGCTTAGTAGCGGGGGGAGTACTCACCTACAATGAGCAGTTCTCC.

By its share, this clonotype is medium-sized. The chain couples TRBV5-6 to TRBJ1-1; 12 positions agree with TRBD1. The V and J ends lost 6 bases and 2 bases, in that order; junction bases with no gene match: 8. Germline V CDR1 and CDR2: SGHDT, YYEEEE. There are 16 residues in the CDR3. DNA of the CDR3: TGTGCCAGCAACTTATTCGGGACAGGGGGCAACACTGAAGCTTTCTTT. Translated, it gives CASNLFGTGGNTEAFF.

This clonotype is large in the sample. The chain combines TRBV28 with TRBJ2-7, with 10 bases fitting TRBD1. Germline assignment: CDR1 MDHEN and CDR2 SYDVKM. The CDR3 runs 14 residues. V was pared by 5 bases and J by 5 bases, with 6 bases of the junction left unmatched. The CDR3 loop is CASSPGQGFDEQYF. CDR3 DNA: TGTGCCAGCAGTCCGGGACAGGGGTTCGACGAGCAGTACTTC.

By sample fraction, this clonotype is large (0.1 to 1%). The rearrangement links TRBV19 to TRBJ1-1, with 8 bases fitting TRBD1. This CDR3 is built from 14 residues. V gave up 7 bases and J gave up 4 bases; unmatched junction bases: 8. Looked up from germline, CDR1 is LNHDA and CDR2 is SQIVND (reference sequence). The CDR3 spells CASIPGQGGTEAFF. CDR3 sequence (DNA): TGTGCCAGTATTCCCGGACAGGGTGGCACTGAAGCTTTCTTT. Full variable domain (missing parts from reference TRBV19 and TRBJ1-1): DGGITQSPKYLFRKEGQNVTLSCEQNLNHDAMYWYRQDPGQGLRLIYYSQIVNDFQKGDIAEGYSVSREKKESFPLTVTSAQKNPTAFYLCASIPGQGGTEAFFGQGTRLTVV.

V and J are TRBV27 and TRBJ2-1; TRBD2 aligns across 12 bases. There are 16 residues in the CDR3. The V segment lost 6 bases and the J segment 10 bases; nucleotides outside the gene matches: 13. Germline CDR1 is MNHEY and CDR2 is SMNVEV (reference sequence). For the CDR3, the DNA is TGTGCCAGCAGCGCCAACCTGGGACTAGCGGGTAGAGAGCAGTTCTTC. Translation gives CASSANLGLAGREQFF.

The chain is built from TRBV5-5 and TRBJ1-3, with D hard to call. The ends were cut back, 0 bases at V and 8 bases at J, with 9 bases in the middle. Germline V gene data show CDR1 as SGHKS and CDR2 as YYEKEE (reference sequence). This CDR3 has 13 residues. The CDR3 region is CASSLVSDDTIYF. The CDR3 DNA reads TGTGCCAGCAGCTTGGTCTCGGATGACACCATATATTTT. The whole variable domain, filled in from reference TRBV5-5 and TRBJ1-3, reads DAGVTQSPTHLIKTRGQQVTLRCSPISGHKSVSWYQQVLGQGPQFIFQYYEKEERGRGNFPDRFSARQFPNYSSELNVNALLLGDSALYLCASSLVSDDTIYFGEGSWLTVV.

The chain combines TRBV27 with TRBJ2-7; either TRBD1 or TRBD2 may supply D (5 bases each). Germline V gene data show CDR1 as MNHEY and CDR2 as SMNVEV (reference sequence). V was trimmed by 2 bases and J by 1 base, leaving 6 bases between them. The CDR3 runs 13 residues. In DNA, the CDR3 is TGTGCCAGCAGTTTAGGGGGATCCTACGAGCAGTACTTC. This codes for CASSLGGSYEQYF.